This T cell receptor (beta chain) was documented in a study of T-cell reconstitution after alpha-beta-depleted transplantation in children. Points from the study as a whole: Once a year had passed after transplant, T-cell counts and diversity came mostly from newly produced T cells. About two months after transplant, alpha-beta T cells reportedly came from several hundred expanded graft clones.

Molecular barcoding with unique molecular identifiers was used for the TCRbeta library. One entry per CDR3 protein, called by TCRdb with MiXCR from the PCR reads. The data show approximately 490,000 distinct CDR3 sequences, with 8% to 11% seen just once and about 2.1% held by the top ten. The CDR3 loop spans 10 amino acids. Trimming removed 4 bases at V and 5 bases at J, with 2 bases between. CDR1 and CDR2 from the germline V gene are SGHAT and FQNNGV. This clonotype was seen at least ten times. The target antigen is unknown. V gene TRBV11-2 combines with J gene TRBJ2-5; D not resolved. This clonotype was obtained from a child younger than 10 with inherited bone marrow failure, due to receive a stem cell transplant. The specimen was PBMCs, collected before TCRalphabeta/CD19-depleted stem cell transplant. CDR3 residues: CASSSETQYF. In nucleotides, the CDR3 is TGTGCCAGCAGCTCCGAGACCCAGTACTTC.